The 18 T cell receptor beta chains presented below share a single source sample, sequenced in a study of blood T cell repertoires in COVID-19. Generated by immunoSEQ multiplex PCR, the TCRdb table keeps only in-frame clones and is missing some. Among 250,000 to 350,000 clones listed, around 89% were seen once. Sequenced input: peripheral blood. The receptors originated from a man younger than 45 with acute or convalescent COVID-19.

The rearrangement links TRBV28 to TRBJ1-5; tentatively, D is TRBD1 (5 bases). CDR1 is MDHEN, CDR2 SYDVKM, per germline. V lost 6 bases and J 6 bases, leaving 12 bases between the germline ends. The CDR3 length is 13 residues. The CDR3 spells CASSPSRVQPQHF. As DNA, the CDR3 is TGTGCCAGCAGCCCCAGCAGGGTTCAGCCCCAGCATTTT.

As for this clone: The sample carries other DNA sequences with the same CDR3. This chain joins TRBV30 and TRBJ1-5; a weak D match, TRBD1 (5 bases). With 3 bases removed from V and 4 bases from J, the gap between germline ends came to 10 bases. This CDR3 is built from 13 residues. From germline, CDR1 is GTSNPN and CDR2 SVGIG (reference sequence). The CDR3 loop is CAWSREGNQPQHF. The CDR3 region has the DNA TGTGCCTGGAGCAGGGAAGGGAATCAGCCCCAGCATTTT.

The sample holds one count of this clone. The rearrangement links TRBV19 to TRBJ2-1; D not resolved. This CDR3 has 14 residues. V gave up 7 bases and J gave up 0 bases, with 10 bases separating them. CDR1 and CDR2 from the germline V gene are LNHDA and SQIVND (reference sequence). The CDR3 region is CASKNYNSYNEQFF. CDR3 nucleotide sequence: TGTGCCAGTAAGAATTACAACTCCTACAATGAGCAGTTCTTC. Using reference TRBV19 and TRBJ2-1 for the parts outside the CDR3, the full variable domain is DGGITQSPKYLFRKEGQNVTLSCEQNLNHDAMYWYRQDPGQGLRLIYYSQIVNDFQKGDIAEGYSVSREKKESFPLTVTSAQKNPTAFYLCASKNYNSYNEQFFGPGTRLTVL.

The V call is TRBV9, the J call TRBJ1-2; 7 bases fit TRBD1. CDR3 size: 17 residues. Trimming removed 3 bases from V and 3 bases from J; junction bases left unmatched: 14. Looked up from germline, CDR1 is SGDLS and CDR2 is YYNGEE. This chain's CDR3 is CASSAIDRVSVHYGYTF. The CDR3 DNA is TGTGCCAGCAGCGCAATCGACAGGGTATCCGTCCACTATGGCTACACCTTC.

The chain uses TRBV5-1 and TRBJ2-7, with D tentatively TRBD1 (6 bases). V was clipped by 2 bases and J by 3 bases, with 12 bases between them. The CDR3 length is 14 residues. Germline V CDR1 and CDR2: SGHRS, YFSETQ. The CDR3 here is CASSLQGALYEQYF. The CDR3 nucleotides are TGCGCCAGCAGCTTACAGGGTGCCCTCTACGAGCAGTACTTC.

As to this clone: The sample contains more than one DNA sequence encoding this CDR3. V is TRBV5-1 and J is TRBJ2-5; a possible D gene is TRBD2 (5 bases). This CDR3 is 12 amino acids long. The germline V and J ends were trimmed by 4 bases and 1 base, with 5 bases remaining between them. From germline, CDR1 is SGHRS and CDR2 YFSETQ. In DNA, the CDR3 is TGCGCCAGCAGCAGCGGCCAAGAGACCCAGTACTTC. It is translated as CASSSGQETQYF.

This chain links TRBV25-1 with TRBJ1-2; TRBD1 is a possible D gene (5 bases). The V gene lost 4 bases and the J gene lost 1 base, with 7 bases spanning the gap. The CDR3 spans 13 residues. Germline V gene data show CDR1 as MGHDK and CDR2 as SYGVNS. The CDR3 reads CASSGGGNYGYTF. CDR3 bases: TGTGCCAGCAGTGGGGGGGGTAACTATGGCTACACCTTC.

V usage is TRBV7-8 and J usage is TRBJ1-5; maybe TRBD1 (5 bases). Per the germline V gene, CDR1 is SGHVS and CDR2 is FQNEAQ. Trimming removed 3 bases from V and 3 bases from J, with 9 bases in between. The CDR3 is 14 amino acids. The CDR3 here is CASSFLGPNQPQHF. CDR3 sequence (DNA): TGTGCCAGCAGCTTTTTGGGGCCCAATCAGCCCCAGCATTTT.

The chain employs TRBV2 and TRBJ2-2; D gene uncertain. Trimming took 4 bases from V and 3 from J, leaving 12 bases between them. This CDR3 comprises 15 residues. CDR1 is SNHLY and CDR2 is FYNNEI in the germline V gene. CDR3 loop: CASSASRLDTGELFF. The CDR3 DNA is TGTGCCAGCAGTGCCTCTAGACTTGACACCGGGGAGCTGTTTTTT.

The CDR3 here is CASSIGTLGYQPQHF. The CDR3 DNA reads as TGTGCCAGTAGTATAGGGACACTGGGGTATCAGCCCCAGCATTTT. This chain links TRBV19 with TRBJ1-5; a weak D match, TRBD1 (5 bases). The CDR3 has 15 residues. Trimming shortened V by 1 base and J by 5 bases, and 12 bases separated the two germline ends. CDR1 and CDR2 (germline): LNHDA, SQIVND (reference sequence).

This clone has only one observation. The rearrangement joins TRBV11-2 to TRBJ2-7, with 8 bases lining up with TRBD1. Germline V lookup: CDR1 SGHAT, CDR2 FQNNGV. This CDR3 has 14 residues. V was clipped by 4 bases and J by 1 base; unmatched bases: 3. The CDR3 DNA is TGTGCCAGCAGCTCGACAGGGGTATCCTACGAGCAGTACTTC. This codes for CASSSTGVSYEQYF.

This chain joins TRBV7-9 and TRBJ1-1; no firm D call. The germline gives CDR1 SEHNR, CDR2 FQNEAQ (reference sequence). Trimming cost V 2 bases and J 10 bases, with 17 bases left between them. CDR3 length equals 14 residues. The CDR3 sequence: CASSLREQTLGAFF. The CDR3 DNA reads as TGTGCCAGCAGCTTAAGGGAGCAGACCCTGGGAGCTTTCTTT.

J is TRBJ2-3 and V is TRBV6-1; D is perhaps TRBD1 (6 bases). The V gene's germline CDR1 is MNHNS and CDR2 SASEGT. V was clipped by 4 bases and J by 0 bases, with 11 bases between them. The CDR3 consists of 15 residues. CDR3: CASSARQDSTDTQYF. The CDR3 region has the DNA TGTGCCAGCAGTGCACGACAGGATAGCACAGATACGCAGTATTTT.

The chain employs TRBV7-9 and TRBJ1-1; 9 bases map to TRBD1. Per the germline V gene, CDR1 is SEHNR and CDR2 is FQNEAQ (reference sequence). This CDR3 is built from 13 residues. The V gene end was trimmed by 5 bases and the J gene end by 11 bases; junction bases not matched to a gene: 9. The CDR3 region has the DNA TGTGCCAGCAGCCGGACAGGGGACGTAGGGGCTTTCTTT. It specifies CASSRTGDVGAFF.

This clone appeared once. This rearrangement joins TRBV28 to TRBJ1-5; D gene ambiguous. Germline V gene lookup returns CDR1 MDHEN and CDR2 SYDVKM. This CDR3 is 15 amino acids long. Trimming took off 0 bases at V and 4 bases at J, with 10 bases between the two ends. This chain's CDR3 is CASSLWLGGNQPQHF. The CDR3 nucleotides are TGTGCCAGCAGTTTATGGCTCGGAGGGAATCAGCCCCAGCATTTT.

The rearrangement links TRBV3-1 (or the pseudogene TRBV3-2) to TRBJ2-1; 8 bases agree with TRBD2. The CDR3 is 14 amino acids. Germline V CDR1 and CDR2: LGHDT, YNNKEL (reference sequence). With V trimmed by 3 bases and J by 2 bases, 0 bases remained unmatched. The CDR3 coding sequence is TGTGCCAGCAGCCAGGGACTAGCCTACAATGAGCAGTTCTTC. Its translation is CASSQGLAYNEQFF.

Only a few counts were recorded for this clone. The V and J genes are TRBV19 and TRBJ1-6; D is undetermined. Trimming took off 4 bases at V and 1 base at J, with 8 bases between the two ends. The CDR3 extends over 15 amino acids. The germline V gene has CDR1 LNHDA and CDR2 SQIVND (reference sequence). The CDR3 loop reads CASSSRGSYNSPLHF. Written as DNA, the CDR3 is TGTGCCAGTAGTAGCCGGGGTTCCTATAATTCACCCCTCCACTTT.

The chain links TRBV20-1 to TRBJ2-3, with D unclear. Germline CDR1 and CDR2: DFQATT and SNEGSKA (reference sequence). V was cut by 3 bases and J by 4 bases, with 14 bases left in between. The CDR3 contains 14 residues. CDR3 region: CSASDSRVPDTQYF. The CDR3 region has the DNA TGCAGTGCTAGTGACTCCCGAGTCCCAGATACGCAGTATTTT.